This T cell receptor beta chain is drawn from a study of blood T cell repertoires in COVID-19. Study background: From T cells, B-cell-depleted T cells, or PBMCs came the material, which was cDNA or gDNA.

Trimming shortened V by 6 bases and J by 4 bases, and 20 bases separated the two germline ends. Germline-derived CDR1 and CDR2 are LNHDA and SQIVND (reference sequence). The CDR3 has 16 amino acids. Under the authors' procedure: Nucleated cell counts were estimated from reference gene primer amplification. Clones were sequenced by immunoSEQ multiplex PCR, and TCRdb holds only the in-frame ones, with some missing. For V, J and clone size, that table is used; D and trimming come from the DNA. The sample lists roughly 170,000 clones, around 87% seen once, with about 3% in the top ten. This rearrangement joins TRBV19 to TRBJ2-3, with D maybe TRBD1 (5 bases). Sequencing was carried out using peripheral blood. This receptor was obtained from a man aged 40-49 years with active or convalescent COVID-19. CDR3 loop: CASRGQGAVQADTQYF. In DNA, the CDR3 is TGTGCCAGTAGAGGGCAAGGGGCTGTTCAGGCAGATACGCAGTATTTT.